Listed below are T cell receptor beta chains from one sample, sequenced in a study of T cells in Graves' hyperthyroidism and ophthalmopathy. TCRdb processed the multiplex PCR reads anew with MiXCR; each CDR3 protein has one entry. The top ten hold roughly 10% of the sample, which has some 760,000 distinct CDR3 sequences, around 15% seen once. Sequencing used blood. The receptor source for this set is a woman aged 18-29 years with Graves' hyperthyroidism. Both conserved end residues are part of each CDR3. The D gene is left open where the match is weak. The size entry is marked missing in some rows and otherwise reads once, few, many or a size class.

j_call	v_call	d_call	clone_size	cdr3_aa
TRBJ1-5	TRBV11-2	-	many	CASSLVSGGNQPQHF
TRBJ2-2	TRBV5-5	TRBD2	few	CASRARLAGTGELFF
TRBJ1-1	TRBV12-3/TRBV12-4	TRBD1	-	CASSLATGQGHLEAFF
TRBJ1-4	TRBV12-3/TRBV12-4	-	-	CASSDATGKLSF
TRBJ1-4	TRBV14	TRBD1	few	CASSHLRDRGVKLFF
TRBJ2-3	TRBV12-3/TRBV12-4	-	-	CASSAGPGRTDTQYF
TRBJ2-3	TRBV2	-	-	CASGRNTDTQYF
TRBJ2-4	TRBV30	TRBD2	many	CAWAYSGAKNIQYF
TRBJ2-1	TRBV29-1	-	-	CSVAGRHGSYNEQFF
TRBJ2-7	TRBV7-2	-	many	CASSWTGVGPYEQYF
TRBJ2-1	TRBV6-1	TRBD2	many	CASSERDPGGYNEQFF
TRBJ2-7	TRBV6-1	-	-	CASSRVLRGRELLYEQYF